These T cell receptor beta chains were read from a single sample in a study of CD8 T cells in ankylosing spondylitis. TCRdb passed the 5' RACE reads through MiXCR, listing each CDR3 protein once. The sample has around 250,000 distinct CDR3 sequences, 15% to 20% seen once; the top ten hold around 30%. Input material: blood, either unsorted or a sorted T cell fraction (not recorded which). The receptors originated from a male donor with ankylosing spondylitis or in good health (not recorded which). The CDR3 runs from the conserved cysteine through the conserved F or W. Each record gives: clone size, J gene, V gene, D gene, CDR3 protein, CDR3 DNA. A D gene is named only where the DNA matches it firmly. Size values are once, few and many counts, or a class for expanded clones, and some rows have none.

size: few; J: TRBJ1-2; V: TRBV7-8; D: .; CDR3: CASSLRQSDGYTF; DNA: TGTGCCAGCAGCTTACGCCAGAGCGATGGCTACACCTTC
size: .; J: TRBJ2-7; V: TRBV12-3/TRBV12-4; D: TRBD1; CDR3: CASSLAGQGSDEQYF; DNA: TGTGCCAGCAGTTTAGCCGGACAGGGAAGCGACGAGCAGTACTTC
size: few; J: TRBJ2-1; V: TRBV12-3/TRBV12-4; D: .; CDR3: CASSPLDEQFF; DNA: TGTGCCAGCAGTCCTTTGGATGAGCAGTTCTTC
size: few; J: TRBJ2-7; V: TRBV6-5; D: TRBD2; CDR3: CASNIAGGEQYF; DNA: TGTGCCAGCAATATAGCGGGGGGCGAGCAGTACTTC
size: few; J: TRBJ2-1; V: TRBV10-2; D: TRBD2; CDR3: CASSESRLAGGNEQFF; DNA: TGCGCCAGCAGTGAGTCCCGACTAGCGGGAGGAAATGAGCAGTTCTTC
size: .; J: TRBJ2-4; V: TRBV29-1; D: .; CDR3: CSVEGLAGELAKNIQYF; DNA: TGCAGCGTTGAAGGGCTGGCTGGAGAACTAGCCAAAAACATTCAGTACTTC
size: .; J: TRBJ1-5; V: TRBV29-1; D: .; CDR3: CSAGVAEGVQPQHF; DNA: TGCAGCGCAGGAGTGGCGGAAGGGGTTCAGCCCCAGCATTTT
size: .; J: TRBJ2-1; V: TRBV25-1; D: .; CDR3: CASTLKTGGEQFF; DNA: TGTGCCAGCACCCTAAAGACTGGGGGAGAGCAGTTCTTC
size: few; J: TRBJ2-2; V: TRBV6-5; D: .; CDR3: CASSYEGTGELFF; DNA: TGTGCCAGCAGTTATGAAGGGACCGGGGAGCTGTTTTTT
size: .; J: TRBJ2-7; V: TRBV20-1; D: .; CDR3: CSARVSGIHEQYF; DNA: TGCAGTGCTAGAGTCTCGGGCATCCACGAGCAGTACTTC
size: .; J: TRBJ2-3; V: TRBV27; D: .; CDR3: CASLPRARDVSDTQYF; DNA: TGTGCCAGCCTCCCACGGGCGCGGGACGTGTCTGATACGCAGTATTTT
size: .; J: TRBJ2-2; V: TRBV2; D: TRBD2; CDR3: CASSGARREATGELFF; DNA: TGTGCCAGCAGTGGCGCCCGCCGGGAGGCCACCGGGGAGCTGTTTTTT
size: many; J: TRBJ2-5; V: TRBV29-1; D: TRBD2; CDR3: CSVETSRGGVEETQYF; DNA: TGCAGCGTTGAAACTTCCCGGGGGGGAGTAGAAGAGACCCAGTACTTC
size: .; J: TRBJ2-1; V: TRBV30; D: .; CDR3: CAWSGTDGRDPNEQFF; DNA: TGTGCCTGGAGTGGTACGGACGGACGGGACCCCAATGAGCAGTTCTTC